This T cell receptor (beta chain) originates from a study of blood T cell repertoires in COVID-19. Study-wide background: The United States, Italy and Spain were the sources of the acute and convalescent COVID-19 samples.

Per germline, CDR1 MGHRA and CDR2 YSYEKL. The CDR3 length is 19 residues. V dropped 0 bases and J dropped 7 bases, with 25 bases sitting between them. Participants, about 18 to 90 years old, spanned fewer than 30 US areas. Allocation to cohorts depended on clinical history reported by the participants. All recovered Cohort 3 donors got two negative PCRs, got clearance, or saw symptom resolution. Method: immunoSEQ multiplex PCR; TCRdb's copy keeps in-frame clones and lacks some. The top ten clones hold less than 3.5% of a sample with around 100,000 clones, 80% to 90% of them seen once. Specimen: PBMCs or T cells enriched from blood (not recorded which). V gene TRBV4-1 combines with J gene TRBJ1-5; D unclear. The sequence was collected from a woman in her 50s who had recovered from COVID-19. The DNA for the CDR3 is TGCGCCAGCAGCCAAGAACCCACGGCATGGCAGCTCGGAGGGCAGCCCCAGCATTTT. Protein: CASSQEPTAWQLGGQPQHF.